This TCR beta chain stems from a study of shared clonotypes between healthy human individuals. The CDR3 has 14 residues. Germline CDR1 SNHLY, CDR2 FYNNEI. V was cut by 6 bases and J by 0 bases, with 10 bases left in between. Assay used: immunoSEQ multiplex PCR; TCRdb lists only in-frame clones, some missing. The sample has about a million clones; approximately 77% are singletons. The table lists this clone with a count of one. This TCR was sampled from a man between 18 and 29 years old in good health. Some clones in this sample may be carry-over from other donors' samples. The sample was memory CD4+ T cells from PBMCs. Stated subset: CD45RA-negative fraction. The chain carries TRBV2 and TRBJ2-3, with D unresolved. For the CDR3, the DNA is TGTGCCAGCAGCTGGGTCGAGAGCACAGATACGCAGTATTTT. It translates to CASSWVESTDTQYF.